This T cell receptor (beta chain) was identified in a study of T cells in Graves' hyperthyroidism and ophthalmopathy. Turning to the study itself: Sampling of peripheral blood happened at initial diagnosis, prior to any treatment. Study outcomes and limitations: Ophthalmopathy, as predicted by the model, came a median 6.5 months after the prediction. Clonotypes that were expanded in thyroid above 0.001 mostly appeared in blood too.

No progression to ophthalmopathy during 18 months of follow-up defined stable disease. Amplification yielded TCR beta CDR3 regions, with RNA transcripts as the source. In the first-round RT-PCR of the TCR CDR3, the HTBI primer set was used. Using its own MiXCR run on the multiplex PCR reads, TCRdb lists one record per CDR3 protein. The table lists more than 650,000 distinct CDR3 sequences, approximately 15% of them singletons, with roughly 10% in the top ten. Many counts were recorded for this clonotype. The antigen is undetermined. CDR1 and CDR2 (germline): MNHEY, SVGAGI. V was cut by 2 bases and J by 0 bases, with 4 bases left in between. The CDR3 contains 13 residues.

Sequences were obtained from blood. The chain carries TRBV6-5 and TRBJ1-1; unclear D gene. This receptor was taken from a woman aged 18-30 years with Graves' hyperthyroidism. In DNA form, the CDR3 reads TGTGCCAGCAGTTACGCGATGAACACTGAAGCTTTCTTT. Translated, it gives CASSYAMNTEAFF.